Described below is a single TCR beta chain sequence and its context. Its antigen is not identified. TCRdb keeps only in-frame clones here, not all; method: immunoSEQ multiplex PCR. The sample lists approximately 85,000 clones, 70% to 90% occurring once. The CDR3 runs to 11 residues. V dropped 5 bases and J dropped 6 bases, with 10 bases sitting between them. Looked up from germline, CDR1 is DFQATT and CDR2 is SNEGSKA (reference sequence). The data derive from a study of T cell responses to AZD1222 COVID-19 vaccine. Study-wide findings and caveats: Spike-wide coverage was observed for vaccine-associated CD4 TCRs, with dominant responses at 160-218 and 743-854. Nearly half of spike-specific TCRs reportedly target variant regions that are unmutated in the B.1.351 and B.1.1.7 variants.

The receptor's source is an adult in good health. This chain connects TRBV20-1 to TRBJ1-1; unclear D gene. Sequences were derived from peripheral blood, sampled on day 0 of AZD1222 vaccination. The CDR3 bases are TGCAGTGCTGCTCACGGCTCTGAAGCTTTCTTT. Encoded protein: CSAAHGSEAFF.